This T cell receptor (beta chain) came from a study of technical replicates of blood from several donors. Germline CDR1 is SNHLY and CDR2 is FYNNEI. The CDR3 runs to 16 residues. The junction had 8 bases not matched to a gene; V was cut back by 2 bases and J by 5 bases. The protocol was immunoSEQ multiplex PCR, while the TCRdb copy is restricted to in-frame clones and leaves out a portion. In the table there are around 90,000 clones, 85% to 95% of which are singletons. V gene TRBV2 combines with J gene TRBJ2-1; TRBD1 matches 8 bases. The clonotype comes from a human donor in good health. Sequenced sample: T cells isolated from PBMCs. The CDR3 region is CASSEMGQGADNEQFF. CDR3 nucleotide sequence: TGTGCCAGCAGTGAAATGGGGCAGGGGGCGGACAATGAGCAGTTCTTC.